Reported below is one TCR beta chain. Noted treatment: randomized to nivolumab then ipilimumab (arm A) or the reverse (arm B). No patient had prior DNA-damaging chemotherapy. PBMC sorting kept live CD3+CD8+ cells without CD19 or CD56. Clones were sequenced by immunoSEQ multiplex PCR, and TCRdb holds only the in-frame ones, with some missing. The table lists some 26,000 clones, around 73% of them singletons. This record comes from a study of sequential checkpoint blockade in melanoma. Study context: Patients were randomized 1:1 to nivolumab-then-ipilimumab or ipilimumab-then-nivolumab first-line.

Germline-derived CDR1 and CDR2 are SQVTM and ANQGSEA. V gave up 6 bases and J gave up 1 base; unmatched junction bases: 6. The length of the CDR3 is 13 residues. The TCR comes from a human donor with melanoma. The chain is built from TRBV29-1 and TRBJ2-7, with 7 bases lining up with TRBD1. Sequenced here: CD8+ T cells sorted from blood (inferred from file names), sampled from a patient given nivolumab and ipilimumab in sequence. CDR3 region: CSVPGQQSYEQYF. As DNA, the CDR3 is TGCAGCGTGCCGGGACAGCAGTCCTACGAGCAGTACTTC.